This TCR beta chain was captured by sequencing in a study of immune cell composition in non-small cell lung cancer. Germline CDR1 MDHEN, CDR2 SYDVKM. The CDR3 is 11 amino acids. The V end was cut by 5 bases, the J end by 3 bases, with 5 bases between. Study results and caveats: Squamous carcinomas (approximately 80%) more often had tumour-associated clones >0.5% than adenocarcinomas (roughly 33%).

Clones were sequenced by immunoSEQ multiplex PCR, and TCRdb holds only the in-frame ones, with some missing. The sample has around 11,000 clones, approximately 60% seen once; the top ten hold under 20%. Of note for this clone: Its antigen is undetermined.

This sequence was found in a human donor with non-small cell lung cancer. The chain has TRBV28 and TRBJ2-7, with D possibly TRBD2 on 5 matching bases. Sequencing was done on a sample of lung tumor tissue. Here the CDR3 reads CASSRGYEQYF. In nucleotides, the CDR3 is TGTGCCAGCAGTCGGGGCTACGAGCAGTACTTC.